These 10 T cell receptor beta chains share one sample of origin, sequenced in a study of cytomegalovirus exposure and HLA in healthy donors. Data came from immunoSEQ multiplex PCR; TCRdb stores just in-frame clones and leaves some out. The sample carries some 250,000 clones, around 89% recorded once. Specimen: PBMCs. The receptors were gathered from a woman in her late teens or twenties in good health and CMV-seronegative.

This clone has only one observation. The rearrangement joins TRBV6-1 to TRBJ1-2; D may be TRBD1 (6 bases). Deletions cut 0 bases from V and 6 bases from J, with 8 bases between. Germline V CDR1 and CDR2: MNHNS, SASEGT. The length of the CDR3 is 13 residues. CDR3 bases: TGTGCCAGCAGTGAAGCGCCAGGGGATGGCTACACCTTC. It yields the protein CASSEAPGDGYTF.

The J gene is TRBJ2-7, the V gene TRBV13; TRBD2 agrees at 10 bases. Germline-derived CDR1 and CDR2 are PRHDT and FYEKMQ (reference sequence). The CDR3 contains 17 residues. The ends lost 0 bases at V and 3 bases at J; junction bases unmatched: 8. The CDR3, as DNA: TGTGCCAGCAGCTTAGGCCCTAGCGGGGGCCCCAACTACGAGCAGTACTTC. Translating it yields CASSLGPSGGPNYEQYF.

The J gene is TRBJ1-2, the V gene TRBV28; D possibly corresponds to TRBD1 (6 bases). This CDR3 is built from 14 residues. From germline, CDR1 is MDHEN and CDR2 SYDVKM. V was trimmed by 7 bases and J by 4 bases, leaving 16 bases between them. The CDR3 coding sequence is TGTGCCAGCACCTTAGGGGGGGGCGGCTATGGCTACACCTTC. As protein: CASTLGGGGYGYTF.

The chain couples TRBV28 to TRBJ1-2; D is possibly TRBD1 (5 bases). Germline V gene data show CDR1 as MDHEN and CDR2 as SYDVKM. CDR3 length: 13 residues. V was pared by 7 bases and J by 1 base, with 10 bases between. This CDR3 reads CASTQGINYGYTF. CDR3 coding DNA: TGTGCCAGCACTCAGGGAATTAACTATGGCTACACCTTC.

This clone was seen just once. This rearrangement joins TRBV11-2 to TRBJ1-2, with 8 bases identical to TRBD1. The CDR3 loop spans 13 amino acids. Per germline, CDR1 SGHAT and CDR2 FQNNGV. The ends lost 1 base at V and 9 bases at J; junction bases unmatched: 4. The CDR3 nucleotides are TGTGCCAGCAGCTTAGTCTCAGGGGGCAGCTACACCTTC. Protein sequence: CASSLVSGGSYTF.

This chain uses TRBV19 with TRBJ2-3, with TRBD1 matching over 12 bases. The J segment lost 4 bases and the V segment lost 7 bases, leaving 9 bases of the junction unmatched. The CDR3 loop spans 16 amino acids. Germline V CDR1 and CDR2: LNHDA, SQIVND (reference sequence). The CDR3 here is CASTLRDRGRADTQYF. CDR3 bases: TGTGCCAGTACCCTTCGGGACAGGGGGCGTGCAGATACGCAGTATTTT.

The chain is built from TRBV6-5 and TRBJ1-2, with D unclear. The V gene's germline CDR1 is MNHEY and CDR2 SVGAGI. This CDR3 region has 14 residues. Trimming shortened V by 7 bases and J by 2 bases, and 14 bases separated the two germline ends. The chain's CDR3 is CASMTTTGNYGYTF. The CDR3 bases are TGTGCCAGCATGACGACAACTGGGAACTATGGCTACACCTTC.

The chain uses TRBV14 and TRBJ2-7, with a possible D match to TRBD2 (5 bases). V was shortened by 2 bases and J by 2 bases, with 16 bases between the two germline ends. The germline gives CDR1 SGHDN, CDR2 FVKESK. The CDR3 spans 16 residues. CDR3 amino acids: CASSQPLGRPPYEQYF. In DNA, the CDR3 is TGTGCCAGCAGCCAACCCCTTGGGAGACCACCCTACGAGCAGTACTTC.

DNA for the CDR3: TGTGCCAGCAGTTACCAGCAGGGGATTGCCGAGCAGTACGTC. This encodes CASSYQQGIAEQYV. The chain couples TRBV6-5 to TRBJ2-7, with D possibly being TRBD1 (6 bases). CDR3 length: 14 amino acids. Per germline, CDR1 MNHEY and CDR2 SVGAGI. Deletions cut 2 bases from V and 6 bases from J, with 14 bases between.

The chain joins TRBV10-1 to TRBJ1-2; 8 nucleotides agree with TRBD1. In germline, CDR1 is WNHNN, CDR2 SYGVQD (reference sequence). V was pared by 6 bases and J by 8 bases, with 14 bases of the junction left unmatched. The CDR3 covers 15 residues. The CDR3 bases are TGCGCCAGCAGCGAAAACCCAGGGGGCTCCGGGGGCTACACCTTC. It codes for CASSENPGGSGGYTF.